The sequence of this T cell receptor beta chain was determined in a study of CXCR3-negative and CXCR3-positive naive CD8 T cells. Regarding the study as a whole: Greater hydrophobicity was found in TRB CDR3s of CXCR3-positive naive cells than of CXCR3-negative naive cells. Similar TRBV-TRBJ gene usage was seen in naive CXCR3-negative and CXCR3-positive cells, but not in memory cells. Researchers report CXCR3 expression partially decreased after cryopreservation, with fresh PBMCs used in most assays.

The authors prepared UMI-labeled TRB cDNA libraries by 5' RACE. No DNA is given; TCRdb re-called the 5' RACE reads and lists each CDR3 protein once. This sample carries 45,000 to 65,000 distinct CDR3 sequences, with roughly 1.6% going to the ten biggest clones. In regard to this clonotype: Its matching antigen is unknown.

The CDR3 is 14 residues long. CDR1 and CDR2 from the germline V gene are SNHLY and FYNNEI. The gene calls are TRBV2 and TRBJ2-1; TCRdb picks TRBD2, but there is no DNA to check that call. The sequenced material came from naive CXCR3- CD8+ T cells from blood. Subset here: CD45RO-CCR7+CD27+CD95- naive CD8+ T cells lacking CXCR3 (TNR3-). This clonotype originated in a human donor in good health. Some clones in this sample may be carry-over from other donors' samples. The chain's CDR3 is CASSELGASDEQFF.